A single sample is the source of the 2 T cell receptor beta chains below, sequenced in a study of molecular identifiers for immune sequencing clone quantification. TCRdb re-analysed the PCR reads in MiXCR, keeping a single row per CDR3 protein. The repertoire holds around 460,000 distinct CDR3 sequences, with roughly a fifth as singletons. Sequenced input: naive CD8+ T cells from blood, with Jurkat cell RNA spiked in. Subset meaning: FACS-sorted CD8+CD4-CCR7+CD45RA+ naive T cells. The receptor source for this set is a human donor in good health. Some libraries in this study had Jurkat cell RNA spiked in.

The chain has TRBV25-1 and TRBJ2-5; D gene unclear. V was pared by 3 bases and J by 5 bases, with 7 bases between. This CDR3 contains 12 residues. Germline V gives CDR1 MGHDK, CDR2 SYGVNS. In DNA form, the CDR3 reads TGTGCCAGCAGTGACATTCTGGAGACCCAGTACTTC. This codes for CASSDILETQYF.

There are many counts of this clonotype. The V gene is TRBV19, the J gene TRBJ2-7; possible D gene TRBD2, 5 bases. Germline CDR1 reads LNHDA; CDR2 reads SQIVND (reference sequence). CDR3 length: 12 amino acids. V lost 9 bases, J lost 2 bases, and 11 bases lay in between. This CDR3 reads CASSPGTYEQYF. CDR3 nucleotides: TGTGCCAGCAGCCCCGGGACCTACGAGCAGTACTTC.